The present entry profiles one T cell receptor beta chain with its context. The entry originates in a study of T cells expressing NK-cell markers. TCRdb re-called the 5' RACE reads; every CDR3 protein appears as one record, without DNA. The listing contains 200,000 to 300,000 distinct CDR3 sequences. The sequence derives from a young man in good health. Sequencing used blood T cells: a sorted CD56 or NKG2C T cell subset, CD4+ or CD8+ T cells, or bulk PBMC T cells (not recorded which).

This CDR3 is CASSRQSSSTGELFF. V is TRBV6-1 and J is TRBJ2-2. The germline V gene has CDR1 MNHNS and CDR2 SASEGT. The CDR3 loop spans 15 amino acids.